This T cell receptor (beta chain) was found in a study of cytomegalovirus exposure and HLA in healthy donors. Study results and limitations: For presence/absence analyses, sequencing depth was assumed to be roughly uniform across donors. A list of 150 or so TCR beta chains associated with cytomegalovirus was given.

Among the donors, all were healthy bone marrow donors. PCR amplification relied on 60 Vbeta primers (plus 13 Jbeta primers). Using immunoSEQ multiplex PCR, the repertoire was profiled, and TCRdb retains in-frame clones only, with some absent. The table has more than 150,000 clones, more than 85% seen once. V lost 4 bases and J lost 7; bases outside the gene matches: 6. The CDR3 loop spans 13 amino acids. CDR1 and CDR2 from the germline V gene are SGHDT and YYEEEE. Worth noting for this clone: The antigen is unknown.

V is TRBV5-6 and J is TRBJ2-5; 8 bases line up with TRBD1. Sequencing was done on a sample of PBMCs. The clonotype comes from a girl under three years old in good health and CMV-seronegative. The DNA for the CDR3 is TGTGCCAGCAGCCGCGGACAGGGAGCGACCCAGTACTTC. It codes for CASSRGQGATQYF.